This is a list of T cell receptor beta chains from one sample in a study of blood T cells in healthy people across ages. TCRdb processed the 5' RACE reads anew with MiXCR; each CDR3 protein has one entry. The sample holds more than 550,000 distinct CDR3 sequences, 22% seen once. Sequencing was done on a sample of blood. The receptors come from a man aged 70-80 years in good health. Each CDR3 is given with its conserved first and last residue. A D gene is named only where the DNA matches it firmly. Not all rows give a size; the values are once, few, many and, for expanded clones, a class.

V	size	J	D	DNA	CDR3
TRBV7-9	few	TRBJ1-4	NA	TGTGCCAGCAGCTTAGGTCCGAGTAATGAAAAACTGTTTTTT	CASSLGPSNEKLFF
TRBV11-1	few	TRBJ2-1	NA	TGTGCCAGCAGCCTCACAGGGGAGGCCTACGGTGAGCAGTTCTTC	CASSLTGEAYGEQFF
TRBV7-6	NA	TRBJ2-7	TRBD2	TGTGCCAGCAGCTTATTTCCTCCGGGGGGGCTTACCTACGAGCAGTACTTC	CASSLFPPGGLTYEQYF
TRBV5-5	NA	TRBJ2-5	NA	TGTGCCAGCAGCTTGAACGGAGCATGGGAGACCCAGTACTTC	CASSLNGAWETQYF
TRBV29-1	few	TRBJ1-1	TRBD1	TGCAGCGTCTCGACAGGGGGGAACACTGAAGCTTTCTTT	CSVSTGGNTEAFF
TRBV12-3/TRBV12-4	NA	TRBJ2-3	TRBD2	TGTGCCAGCAGTCGACTAGCGGACTACACAGATACGCAGTATTTT	CASSRLADYTDTQYF
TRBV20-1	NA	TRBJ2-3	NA	TGCAGTGCAACCTTAGGGGGGCTGGCAGATACGCAGTATTTT	CSATLGGLADTQYF
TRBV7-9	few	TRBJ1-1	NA	TGTGCCAGCAGCTTGATGCAGAACACTGAAGCTTTCTTT	CASSLMQNTEAFF
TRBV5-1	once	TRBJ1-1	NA	TGCGCCAGCAGCGCGAGGGCAGGGAACATTCTGAACACTGAAGCTTTCTTT	CASSARAGNILNTEAFF
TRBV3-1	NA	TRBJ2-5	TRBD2	TGTGCCAGCAGCCACAGCGGGGGCGGTGAGACCCAGTACTTC	CASSHSGGGETQYF
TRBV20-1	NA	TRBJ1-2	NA	TGCAGTGCTAGAGATCCCAAGGAATGGGTTAACTATGGCTACACCTTC	CSARDPKEWVNYGYTF
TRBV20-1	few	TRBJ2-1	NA	TGCAGTGCTAGAAGACTAGAAGAGCAGTTCTTC	CSARRLEEQFF
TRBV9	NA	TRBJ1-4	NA	TGTGCCAGCAGCCAAAGCCCCGCTTCCAGTAATGAAAAACTGTTTTTT	CASSQSPASSNEKLFF
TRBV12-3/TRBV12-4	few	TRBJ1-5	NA	TGTGCCAGCAGTTTCGGCAACTCCCAATATAGCAATCAGCCCCAGCATTTT	CASSFGNSQYSNQPQHF
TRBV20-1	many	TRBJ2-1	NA	TGCAGTGCTAGAGACCCGGGACTCCACTACAATGAGCAGTTCTTC	CSARDPGLHYNEQFF
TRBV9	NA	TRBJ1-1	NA	TGTGCCAGCAGCGGGCGGGAGTCCGACACTGAAGCTTTCTTT	CASSGRESDTEAFF
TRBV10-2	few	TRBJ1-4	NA	TGCGCCAGCAGTGAGGGGGAAGGGATTTGGGAAAAACTGTTTTTT	CASSEGEGIWEKLFF
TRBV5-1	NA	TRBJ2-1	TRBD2	TGCGCCAGCAGCGACTTAGCGGGAAAGACGAATGAGCAGTTCTTC	CASSDLAGKTNEQFF
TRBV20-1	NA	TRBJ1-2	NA	TGCAGTGCTATAAACTACAGGGTCTATGGCTACACCTTC	CSAINYRVYGYTF
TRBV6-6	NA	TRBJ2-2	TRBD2	TGTGCCAGCAGTAACCGGGGACTACAGGCGAACACCGGGGAGCTGTTTTTT	CASSNRGLQANTGELFF
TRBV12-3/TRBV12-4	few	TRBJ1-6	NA	TGTGCCAGCAGTCTTCAGTGGAATGGCTCACCCCTCCACTTT	CASSLQWNGSPLHF
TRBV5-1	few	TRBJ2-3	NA	TGCGCCAGCAGCTTGCAGTTGGCGGGGGCTACAAACCTGGCTAGCACAGATACGCAGTATTTT	CASSLQLAGATNLASTDTQYF
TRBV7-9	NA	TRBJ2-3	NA	TGTGCCAGCAGCACCGAGGGGTCCGGCACAGGTACGCAGTATTTT	CASSTEGSGTGTQYF
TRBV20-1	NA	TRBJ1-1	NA	TGCAGTGCTAGGATACCTGACAGGAGCACTGAAGCTTTCTTT	CSARIPDRSTEAFF
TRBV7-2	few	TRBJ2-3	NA	TGTGCCAGCAGCTTTGAGAGCACAGATACGCAGTGTTTT	CASSFESTDTQCF
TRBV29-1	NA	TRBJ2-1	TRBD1	TGCAGCGTTGAAACTCGGCAGGGGGTTTGCTTC	CSVETRQGVCF
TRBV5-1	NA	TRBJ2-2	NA	TGCGCCAGCAGCGAAGGTCCCGGGGAGCTGTTTTTT	CASSEGPGELFF
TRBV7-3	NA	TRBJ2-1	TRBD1	TGTGCCAGCAGCTTAAAGGGGGCCCTCCCATACAATGAGCAGTTCTTC	CASSLKGALPYNEQFF
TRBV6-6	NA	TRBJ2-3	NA	TGTGCCAGCACCTATGTGGATACGCAGTATTTT	CASTYVDTQYF
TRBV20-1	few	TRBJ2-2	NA	TGCAGTGCTAGAGTACAGGGAGGGGAGCTGTTTTTT	CSARVQGGELFF
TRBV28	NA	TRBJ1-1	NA	TGTGCCAGCAGCTATGTGAACACTGAAGCTTTCTTT	CASSYVNTEAFF
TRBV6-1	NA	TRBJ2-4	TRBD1	TGTGCCAGCAGGACAGGGGCTTCCAAAAACATTCAGTACTTC	CASRTGASKNIQYF
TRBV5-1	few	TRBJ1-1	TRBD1	TGCGCCAGCAGCTTGGCCGGGACAGGGAACACTGAAGCTTTCTTT	CASSLAGTGNTEAFF
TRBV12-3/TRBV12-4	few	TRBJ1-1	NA	TGTGCCAGCAGTTTCCGGGCCATGAACACTGAAGCTTTCTTT	CASSFRAMNTEAFF
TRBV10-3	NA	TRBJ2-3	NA	TGTGCCATCAGTGAGCGGGGAGAGCTTTCCACAGATACGCAGTATTTT	CAISERGELSTDTQYF
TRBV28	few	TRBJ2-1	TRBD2	TGTGCCAGCCGTAGCGGGGGGGTGGGTGAGCAGTTCTTC	CASRSGGVGEQFF
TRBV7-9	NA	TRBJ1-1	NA	TGTGCCATCCCCTTGGGGGGGCAGGACACTGAAGCTTTCTTT	CAIPLGGQDTEAFF
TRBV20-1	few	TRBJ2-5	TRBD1	TGCAGTGCTAGTAGGGGGCCACAAGAGACCCAGTACTTC	CSASRGPQETQYF
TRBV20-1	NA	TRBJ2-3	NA	TGCAGTGCTAGAAAGCCGGATACGCAGTATTTT	CSARKPDTQYF
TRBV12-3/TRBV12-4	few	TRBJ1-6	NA	TGTGCCAGCACTACAAACAATTCACCCCTCCACTTT	CASTTNNSPLHF
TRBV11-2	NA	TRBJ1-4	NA	TGTGCCAGCAGCCCAACCCTAACTAATGAAAAACTGTTTTTT	CASSPTLTNEKLFF
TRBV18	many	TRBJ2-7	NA	TGTGCCAGCTCACCAAGGCGGACAGACGAGCAGTACTTC	CASSPRRTDEQYF
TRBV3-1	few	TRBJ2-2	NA	TGTGCCAGCAGCCAAGTTGCGGGATCGAACACCGGAGAGCTGTTTTTT	CASSQVAGSNTGELFF
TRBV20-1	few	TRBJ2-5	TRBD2	TGCAGTGCTAGAGATGGGTCCCTAGCGGCCTTCCAAGAGACCCAGTACTTC	CSARDGSLAAFQETQYF
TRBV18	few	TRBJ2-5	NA	TGTGCCAGCTCCCCGAATCTGGGTCCTGAAGAGACCCAGTACTTC	CASSPNLGPEETQYF